These 13 T cell receptor beta chains came from one sample sequenced in a study of blood T cell repertoires in COVID-19. Assay: immunoSEQ multiplex PCR; the TCRdb copy retains only in-frame clones and omits some. The sample holds 250,000 to 300,000 clones, around 88% seen once. The sequencing input was peripheral blood. These receptor sequences come from a man younger than 40 with active or convalescent COVID-19.

There are a few counts of this clone. The J gene is TRBJ1-1, the V gene TRBV2, with no clear D. This CDR3 spans 11 amino acids. Trimming shortened V by 6 bases and J by 6 bases, and 8 bases separated the two germline ends. Germline V gene data show CDR1 as SNHLY and CDR2 as FYNNEI. CDR3 in amino acids: CASRYSAEAFF. In DNA, the CDR3 is TGTGCCAGCAGGTACTCGGCTGAAGCTTTCTTT.

The CDR3: CASSQEVSNTQYF. DNA for the CDR3: TGCGCCAGCAGCCAAGAGGTGAGCAATACGCAGTATTTT. The chain couples TRBV4-1 to TRBJ2-3; unclear D gene. The CDR3 contains 13 residues. V was shortened by 0 bases and J by 7 bases, with 8 bases between the two germline ends. Germline CDR1 is MGHRA and CDR2 is YSYEKL.

The chain joins TRBV19 to TRBJ1-3; D not certain. The germline V gene has CDR1 LNHDA and CDR2 SQIVND (reference sequence). The CDR3 is 14 residues long. V was trimmed by 6 bases and J by 8 bases, leaving 17 bases between them. CDR3 sequence reads: CASRSAETFDTIYF. CDR3 bases: TGTGCCAGTAGATCGGCGGAAACCTTTGACACCATATATTTT.

V is TRBV11-2 and J is TRBJ1-4, with 11 bases that match TRBD1. This CDR3 has 14 residues. Losses at the gene ends were 5 bases for V and 5 bases for J; bases not matched to a gene: 1. In germline, CDR1 is SGHAT, CDR2 FQNNGV. The DNA for the CDR3 is TGTGCCAGCAGCCGGGACAGGGGGAATGAAAAACTGTTTTTT. It yields the protein CASSRDRGNEKLFF.

The rearrangement joins TRBV5-1 to TRBJ2-2, with 7 positions matching TRBD2. The germline V gene encodes CDR1 SGHRS and CDR2 YFSETQ. The CDR3 loop spans 14 amino acids. The J segment lost 4 bases and the V segment lost 5 bases, leaving 5 bases of the junction unmatched. In DNA form, the CDR3 reads TGCGCCAGCAGACTGGCGGGAGCCACCGGGGAGCTGTTTTTT. Its translation: CASRLAGATGELFF.

This clone was observed a few times. V gene TRBV5-1 combines with J gene TRBJ1-5; a possible D gene is TRBD1 (6 bases). V was clipped by 1 base and J by 3 bases, with 11 bases between them. Looked up from germline, CDR1 is SGHRS and CDR2 is YFSETQ. The CDR3 has 15 amino acids. CDR3 residues: CASSLTGQHNQPQHF. For the CDR3, the DNA is TGCGCCAGCAGCTTGACCGGACAGCACAATCAGCCCCAGCATTTT.

This clone appeared a single time. This chain joins TRBV13 and TRBJ2-7; 7 positions match TRBD2. CDR1 PRHDT and CDR2 FYEKMQ come from the germline V gene (reference sequence). CDR3 length: 15 residues. V gave up 1 base and J gave up 3 bases; unmatched junction bases: 6. The CDR3 is CASSLERTSDYEQYF. The CDR3 DNA follows: TGTGCCAGCAGCTTAGAACGGACTAGTGACTACGAGCAGTACTTC. The full variable domain, completed using reference TRBV13 and TRBJ2-7, is AAGVIQSPRHLIKEKRETATLKCYPIPRHDTVYWYQQGPGQDPQFLISFYEKMQSDKGSIPDRFSAQQFSDYHSELNMSSLELGDSALYFCASSLERTSDYEQYFGPGTRLTVT.

The rearrangement uses TRBV30 and TRBJ1-6, with D possibly TRBD1 on 6 matching bases. Trimming removed 7 bases from V and 7 bases from J, with 17 bases in between. The CDR3 has 14 residues. Germline CDR1 and CDR2: GTSNPN and SVGIG (reference sequence). Here the CDR3 DNA reads TGTGCCTACCGTCGGGACAATGGCAATTCACCCCTCCACTTT. It codes for CAYRRDNGNSPLHF.

The chain has TRBV18 and TRBJ2-5, with 8 bases lining up with TRBD1. CDR3 length: 15 residues. After removal of 6 bases from V and 1 base from J, the junction contained 7 bases not matched to a gene. The V gene's germline CDR1 is KGHSH and CDR2 LQKENI. The CDR3 region has the DNA TGTGCCAGCTCTAATTACGACAGGGGCCAAGAGACCCAGTACTTC. It yields the protein CASSNYDRGQETQYF.

The J gene is TRBJ2-5, the V gene TRBV14; maybe TRBD1 (5 bases). The germline gives CDR1 SGHDN, CDR2 FVKESK. The CDR3 contains 15 residues. Trimming stripped 4 bases from V and 4 bases from J, with 16 bases between. The CDR3 reads CASSRIGRGGETQYF. CDR3 bases: TGTGCCAGCAGCCGCATAGGTAGGGGCGGAGAGACCCAGTACTTC. The whole variable domain, filled in from reference TRBV14 and TRBJ2-5, reads EAGVTQFPSHSVIEKGQTVTLRCDPISGHDNLYWYRRVMGKEIKFLLHFVKESKQDESGMPNNRFLAERTGGTYSTLKVQPAELEDSGVYFCASSRIGRGGETQYFGPGTRLLVL.

The chain employs TRBV10-3 and TRBJ1-6; D may be TRBD1 (6 bases). The CDR3 is 14 residues long. Per the germline V gene, CDR1 is ENHRY and CDR2 is SYGVKD. Trimming stripped 6 bases from V and 7 bases from J, with 13 bases between. The CDR3 DNA follows: TGTGCCATCAGCGCACAGGGAGAAAATTCACCCCTCCACTTT. Translated: CAISAQGENSPLHF.

The chain's CDR3 is CASSSQGDTEAFF. In DNA, the CDR3 is TGTGCCAGCAGTTCCCAGGGGGACACTGAAGCTTTCTTT. J is TRBJ1-1 and V is TRBV12-3 or TRBV12-4, with 7 bases aligning to TRBD1. The CDR3 has 13 amino acids. V shed 4 bases and J 3 bases; nucleotides not matched to a gene: 2.

The chain recombines TRBV2 with TRBJ2-3; D not certain. This CDR3 is 11 amino acids long. With 2 bases removed from V and 9 bases from J, the gap between germline ends came to 6 bases. Germline assignment: CDR1 SNHLY and CDR2 FYNNEI. The CDR3 spells CASSEIRTQYF. As DNA, the CDR3 is TGTGCCAGCAGTGAAATCAGAACGCAGTATTTT.